The 25 T cell receptor beta chains reported below all come from one sample, sequenced in a study of blood T cell repertoires in COVID-19. Libraries were prepared by immunoSEQ multiplex PCR; TCRdb keeps only in-frame clonotypes and omits some of them. There are 210,000 or so clones in the sample; under 90% occur only once, and 3.5% to 5% lies in the top ten. The material sequenced was peripheral blood. The source of these receptors is a man aged 50 to 60 with acute or convalescent COVID-19.

The chain employs TRBV18 and TRBJ2-6, with TRBD1 matching over 8 bases. The CDR3 is 18 amino acids. In germline, CDR1 is KGHSH, CDR2 LQKENI. V trimming: 3 bases; J trimming: 2 bases; junction bases outside the gene matches: 9. CDR3 sequence: CASSPRQGQRAGANVLTF. The CDR3 bases are TGTGCCAGCTCACCCCGACAGGGGCAGAGGGCTGGGGCCAACGTCCTGACTTTC.

CDR3 loop: CASSPRGPPRSEAFF. The CDR3 coding sequence is TGTGCCAGCTCACCCAGGGGGCCCCCGCGCTCTGAAGCTTTCTTT. The chain joins TRBV18 to TRBJ1-1; 8 nucleotides line up with TRBD1. Germline V CDR1 and CDR2: KGHSH, LQKENI. V trimming: 3 bases; J trimming: 6 bases; junction bases outside the gene matches: 9. The CDR3 has 15 residues.

The rearrangement joins TRBV6-5 to TRBJ2-1; 7 bases match TRBD1. The CDR3 covers 13 residues. Germline CDR1 MNHEY, CDR2 SVGAGI. V lost 6 bases to trimming and J lost 3 bases; unmatched junction nucleotides: 2. In DNA form, the CDR3 reads TGTGCCAGCAGACGGGACAGCTACAATGAGCAGTTCTTC. It translates to CASRRDSYNEQFF.

This clone was recorded once. The chain carries TRBV6-1 and TRBJ1-5, with D possibly TRBD1 on 5 matching bases. V dropped 5 bases and J dropped 2 bases, with 10 bases sitting between them. The germline gives CDR1 MNHNS, CDR2 SASEGT. The CDR3 spans 14 residues. CDR3 protein: CASSREQGNQPQHF. As DNA, the CDR3 is TGTGCCAGCAGTCGTGAACAGGGCAATCAGCCCCAGCATTTT.

This chain joins TRBV2 and TRBJ1-2; D call uncertain. The CDR3 contains 15 residues. Trimming took 7 bases from V and 6 from J, leaving 21 bases between them. Germline loops: CDR1 SNHLY, CDR2 FYNNEI. DNA for the CDR3: TGTGCCAGCACCAAGGCTGGGATTCGAGGGAATGGCTACACCTTC. It is translated as CASTKAGIRGNGYTF.

The chain employs TRBV4-1 and TRBJ2-4, with 14 bases that match TRBD2. Trimming at V came to 3 bases and at J to 5 bases, leaving 3 bases not matched to a gene. Germline V gene lookup returns CDR1 MGHRA and CDR2 YSYEKL. The CDR3 has 16 amino acids. The CDR3 DNA is TGCGCCAGCAGCCATGGACTAGCGGGGGGCGAAAACATTCAGTACTTC. Translation gives CASSHGLAGGENIQYF.

The CDR3 region is CASGALQGGREKLFF. CDR3 nucleotide sequence: TGTGCCAGCGGCGCCCTACAGGGGGGGCGTGAAAAACTGTTTTTT. The chain links TRBV6-5 to TRBJ1-4; 8 bases fit TRBD1. Per germline, CDR1 MNHEY and CDR2 SVGAGI. Unmatched junction bases numbered 12, after V lost 8 bases and J lost 7 bases. The CDR3 extends over 15 amino acids.

The rearrangement links TRBV30 to TRBJ1-5; D is undetermined. Germline values: CDR1 GTSNPN, CDR2 SVGIG (reference sequence). The V and J ends lost 1 base and 1 base respectively, with 5 bases between them. The CDR3 runs 13 residues. For the CDR3, the DNA is TGTGCCTGGAGTGGACTGAGCAATCAGCCCCAGCATTTT. Encoded protein: CAWSGLSNQPQHF.

This chain uses TRBV28 with TRBJ1-2; D is unclear. The CDR3 is made up of 11 amino acids. V was clipped by 7 bases and J by 2 bases, with 5 bases between them. Germline V gene data show CDR1 as MDHEN and CDR2 as SYDVKM. The CDR3 reads CASTSNYGYTF. CDR3 in DNA: TGTGCCAGCACCTCGAACTATGGCTACACCTTC.

The rearrangement links TRBV7-9 to TRBJ2-1; 9 positions agree with TRBD2. This CDR3 is built from 16 residues. Looked up from germline, CDR1 is SEHNR and CDR2 is FQNEAQ (reference sequence). With 2 bases clipped from V and 2 bases from J, the junction kept 4 bases outside the gene matches. CDR3 sequence (DNA): TGTGCCAGCAGCTTATTCCTAGCGGGAACCTACAATGAGCAGTTCTTC. Residues: CASSLFLAGTYNEQFF.

V gene TRBV7-2 combines with J gene TRBJ1-2; no definite D call. This CDR3 region has 13 residues. The germline V gene encodes CDR1 SGHTA and CDR2 FQGNSA. The ends were cut back, 8 bases at V and 10 bases at J, with 20 bases in the middle. The CDR3 DNA reads as TGTGCCAGCTTGGCGGCCCTTGCTTCTGACTACACCTTC. Its translation is CASLAALASDYTF.

J is TRBJ1-2 and V is TRBV5-1; maybe TRBD1 (5 bases). The length of the CDR3 is 13 residues. Germline V gives CDR1 SGHRS, CDR2 YFSETQ. Deletions cut 3 bases from V and 2 bases from J, with 8 bases between. The CDR3 sequence: CASSSQGNYGYTF. In DNA, the CDR3 is TGCGCCAGCAGCTCCCAGGGAAACTATGGCTACACCTTC.

This chain connects TRBV14 to TRBJ1-6, with a possible D match to TRBD1 (5 bases). This CDR3 region has 16 residues. The V gene lost 1 base and the J gene lost 3 bases, with 10 bases spanning the gap. The V gene's germline CDR1 is SGHDN and CDR2 FVKESK. This CDR3 reads CASSQGWRGYNSPLHF. The CDR3 DNA sequence: TGTGCCAGCAGCCAAGGTTGGAGGGGCTATAATTCACCCCTCCACTTT.

This clone was observed a handful of times. CDR3 sequence: CASSRTENTEAFF. The CDR3 DNA is TGTGCCAGCAGTAGGACAGAGAACACTGAAGCTTTCTTT. The J gene is TRBJ1-1, the V gene TRBV6-5, with D possibly TRBD1 on 6 matching bases. This CDR3 spans 13 amino acids. V was pared by 5 bases and J by 1 base, with 8 bases between. Germline CDR1 MNHEY, CDR2 SVGAGI.

This clone was counted only a few times. This sequence joins TRBV18 and TRBJ1-4, with D hard to call. The V gene lost 3 bases and the J gene lost 7 bases, with 12 bases spanning the gap. The V gene's germline CDR1 is KGHSH and CDR2 LQKENI. The CDR3 is 14 amino acids. CDR3 residues: CASSPEVPGEKLFF. In DNA, the CDR3 is TGTGCCAGCTCACCGGAGGTCCCTGGTGAAAAACTGTTTTTT.

This sequence joins TRBV7-8 and TRBJ1-2; 8 bases line up with TRBD1. V trimming: 3 bases; J trimming: 2 bases; junction bases outside the gene matches: 2. Per germline, CDR1 SGHVS and CDR2 FQNEAQ. This CDR3 is 14 amino acids long. The CDR3 here is CASSLAGGNYGYTF. The CDR3 nucleotides read TGTGCCAGCAGCTTGGCAGGGGGCAACTATGGCTACACCTTC.

J is TRBJ1-4 and V is TRBV30, with a possible D match to TRBD1 (6 bases). The germline gives CDR1 GTSNPN, CDR2 SVGIG (reference sequence). Deletions cut 2 bases from V and 3 bases from J, with 16 bases between. The CDR3 has 16 residues. The CDR3, as DNA: TGTGCCTGGAGTCCCCCCGGGGGGGCGGCTAATGAAAAACTGTTTTTT. It codes for CAWSPPGGAANEKLFF.

The CDR3 spells CASSQVTPLDRGSQPQHF. The CDR3 nucleotides are TGCGCCAGCAGCCAAGTTACGCCTCTAGACAGGGGAAGTCAGCCCCAGCATTTT. This chain joins TRBV4-1 and TRBJ1-5, with 8 bases fitting TRBD1. This CDR3 has 18 residues. The V gene's germline CDR1 is MGHRA and CDR2 YSYEKL. Trimming at V came to 1 base and at J to 6 bases, leaving 14 bases not matched to a gene.

For the CDR3, the DNA is TGCGCCAGCAGCTTGGCCGCTAGCGTCTACAATGAGCAGTTCTTC. Protein: CASSLAASVYNEQFF. The chain links TRBV5-1 to TRBJ2-1; tentative D call: TRBD2 (6 bases). CDR3 length: 15 residues. Trimming took 0 bases from V and 3 from J, leaving 10 bases between them. CDR1 and CDR2 (germline): SGHRS, YFSETQ. The variable domain in full, completed from reference TRBV5-1 and TRBJ2-1, reads KAGVTQTPRYLIKTRGQQVTLSCSPISGHRSVSWYQQTPGQGLQFLFEYFSETQRNKGNFPGRFSGRQFSNSRSEMNVSTLELGDSALYLCASSLAASVYNEQFFGPGTRLTVL.

V usage is TRBV7-3 and J usage is TRBJ2-1; 11 bases fit TRBD2. The V gene's germline CDR1 is SGHTA and CDR2 FQGTGA. Trimming removed 5 bases from V and 7 bases from J; junction bases left unmatched: 10. This CDR3 is built from 16 residues. The CDR3 DNA sequence: TGTGCCAGCAGCCGCCTGACTAGCGGGGATAGGAATGAGCAGTTCTTC. Its translation: CASSRLTSGDRNEQFF.

The J gene is TRBJ1-1, the V gene TRBV5-1; 7 bases are a match to TRBD1. V was pared by 2 bases and J by 6 bases, with 4 bases of the junction left unmatched. Germline V lookup: CDR1 SGHRS, CDR2 YFSETQ. This CDR3 is 13 amino acids long. CDR3 nucleotide sequence: TGCGCCAGCAGCTTCGGGGACAGACCTGAAGCTTTCTTT. Protein product: CASSFGDRPEAFF.

This rearrangement joins TRBV7-9 to TRBJ1-6; the D gene is possibly TRBD1 (5 bases). CDR1 is SEHNR and CDR2 is FQNEAQ in the germline V gene (reference sequence). V shed 6 bases and J shed 7 bases, with 16 bases lying between them. The CDR3 extends over 15 amino acids. For the CDR3, the DNA is TGTGCCAGCAGTCCTACGGCAGGGTCGAATTCACCCCTCCACTTT. Protein sequence: CASSPTAGSNSPLHF.

The chain is built from TRBV13 and TRBJ1-2; 10 nucleotides line up with TRBD1. Trimming removed 4 bases from V and 4 bases from J; junction bases left unmatched: 15. The CDR3 runs 18 residues. Germline V gives CDR1 PRHDT, CDR2 FYEKMQ (reference sequence). CDR3 in DNA: TGTGCCAGCAGCTCCGACAGGGGGCGCGCACCCCCCGGCTATGGCTACACCTTC. Amino acids: CASSSDRGRAPPGYGYTF.

V is TRBV5-6 and J is TRBJ1-5, with 9 bases lining up with TRBD1. Trimming cost V 4 bases and J 7 bases; bases outside gene matches: 3. Germline CDR1 reads SGHDT; CDR2 reads YYEEEE. The CDR3 is 13 residues long. The CDR3 protein is CASSRTGVQPQHF. CDR3 DNA sequence: TGTGCCAGCAGCCGGACAGGGGTCCAGCCCCAGCATTTT.

This chain uses TRBV5-8 with TRBJ1-1, with D perhaps matching TRBD1 (5 bases). CDR1 SGHTS and CDR2 YDEGEE come from the germline V gene. This CDR3 has 14 residues. V lost 3 bases, J lost 4 bases, and 13 bases lay in between. Here the CDR3 reads CASSYRPGPTEAFF. DNA for the CDR3: TGTGCCAGCAGCTACAGGCCAGGGCCCACTGAAGCTTTCTTT.